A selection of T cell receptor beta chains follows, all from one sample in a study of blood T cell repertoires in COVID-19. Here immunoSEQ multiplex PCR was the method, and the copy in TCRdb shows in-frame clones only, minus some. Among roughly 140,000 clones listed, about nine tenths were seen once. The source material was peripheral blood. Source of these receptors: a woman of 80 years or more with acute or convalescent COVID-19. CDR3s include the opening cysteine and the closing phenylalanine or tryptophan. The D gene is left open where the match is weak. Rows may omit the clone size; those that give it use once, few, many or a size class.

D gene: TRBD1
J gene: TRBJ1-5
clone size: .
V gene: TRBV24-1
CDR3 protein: CATSGGQGKRFLDQPQHF
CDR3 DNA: TGTGCCACCAGTGGGGGACAGGGAAAGAGGTTTTTAGATCAGCCCCAGCATTTT

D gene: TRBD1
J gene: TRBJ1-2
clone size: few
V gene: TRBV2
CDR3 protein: CASSESRTGGFGGYTF
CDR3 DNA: TGTGCCAGCAGTGAATCAAGGACAGGGGGATTTGGTGGCTACACCTTC

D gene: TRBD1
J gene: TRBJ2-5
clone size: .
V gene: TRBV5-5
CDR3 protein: CASRQGQQETQYF
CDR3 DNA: TGTGCCAGCAGACAGGGACAGCAGGAGACCCAGTACTTC

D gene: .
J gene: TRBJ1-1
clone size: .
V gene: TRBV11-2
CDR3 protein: CASSRQVGTEAFF
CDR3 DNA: TGTGCCAGCAGTCGACAGGTTGGGACTGAAGCTTTCTTT

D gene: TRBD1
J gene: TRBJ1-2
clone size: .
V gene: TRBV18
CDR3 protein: CASSPLPGQVQSGYTF
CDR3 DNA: TGTGCCAGCTCACCACTCCCGGGACAGGTACAAAGTGGCTACACCTTC

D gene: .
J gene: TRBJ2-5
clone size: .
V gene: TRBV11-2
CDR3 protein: CATGHLQETQYF
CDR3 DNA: TGTGCCACGGGACACCTCCAAGAGACCCAGTACTTC

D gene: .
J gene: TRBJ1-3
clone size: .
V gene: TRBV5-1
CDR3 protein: CASSLDLSGNTIYF
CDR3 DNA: TGCGCCAGCAGCTTGGATCTTAGTGGAAACACCATATATTTT

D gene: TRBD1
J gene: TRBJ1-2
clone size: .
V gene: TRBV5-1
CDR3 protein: CASSLSGTGHYGYTF
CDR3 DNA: TGCGCCAGCAGCTTGTCCGGGACAGGGCACTATGGCTACACCTTC

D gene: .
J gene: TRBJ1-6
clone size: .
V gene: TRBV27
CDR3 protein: CASSFLVGNSPLHF
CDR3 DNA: TGTGCCAGCAGTTTCCTGGTCGGGAATTCACCCCTCCACTTT

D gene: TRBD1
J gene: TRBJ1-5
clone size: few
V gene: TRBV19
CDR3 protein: CASSSRDSSNQPQHF
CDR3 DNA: TGTGCCAGTAGTAGCCGGGACAGCTCGAATCAGCCCCAGCATTTT

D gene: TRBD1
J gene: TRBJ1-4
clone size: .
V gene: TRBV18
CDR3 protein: CASSPGTENEKLFF
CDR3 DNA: TGTGCCAGCTCCCCCGGGACAGAGAATGAAAAACTGTTTTTT

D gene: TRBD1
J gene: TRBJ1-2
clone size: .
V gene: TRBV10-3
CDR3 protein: CAISESLTGQNYGYTF
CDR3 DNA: TGTGCCATCAGTGAGTCTTTGACGGGACAGAACTATGGCTACACCTTC

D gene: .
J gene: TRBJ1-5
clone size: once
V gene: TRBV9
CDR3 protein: CASSAGDGSNQPQHF
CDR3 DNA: TGTGCCAGCAGCGCGGGGGATGGTAGCAATCAGCCCCAGCATTTT

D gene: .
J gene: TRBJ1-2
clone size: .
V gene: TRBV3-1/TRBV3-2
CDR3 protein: CASSQHGNYGYTF
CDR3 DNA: TGTGCCAGCAGCCAACACGGGAACTATGGCTACACCTTC

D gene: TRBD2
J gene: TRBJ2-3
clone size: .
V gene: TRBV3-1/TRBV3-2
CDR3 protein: CASSRGGALDTQYF
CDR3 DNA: TGTGCCAGCAGCCGCGGGGGGGCCCTGGATACGCAGTATTTT

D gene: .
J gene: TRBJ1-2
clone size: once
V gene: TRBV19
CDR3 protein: CASSVTADNYGYTF
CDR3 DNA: TGTGCCAGTAGTGTGACGGCGGATAACTATGGCTACACCTTC

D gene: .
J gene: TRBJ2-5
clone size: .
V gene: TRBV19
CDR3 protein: CASSIGPDKYQETQYF
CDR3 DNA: TGTGCCAGTAGTATAGGCCCAGACAAGTACCAAGAGACCCAGTACTTC

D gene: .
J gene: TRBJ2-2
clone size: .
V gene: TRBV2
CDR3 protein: CASSNSRTGELFF
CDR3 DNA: TGTGCCAGCAGTAATAGTCGCACCGGGGAGCTGTTTTTT

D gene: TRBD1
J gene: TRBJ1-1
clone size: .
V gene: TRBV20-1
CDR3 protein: CSASDREEAFF
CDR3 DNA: TGCAGTGCTAGCGACAGGGAGGAAGCTTTCTTT

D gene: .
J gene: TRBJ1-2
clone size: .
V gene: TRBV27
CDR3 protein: CASRDSYYGYTF
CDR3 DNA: TGTGCCAGCAGGGACAGCTACTATGGCTACACCTTC

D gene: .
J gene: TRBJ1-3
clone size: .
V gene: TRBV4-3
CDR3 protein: CASSQGTGDRSSGNTIYF
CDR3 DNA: TGCGCCAGCAGCCAAGGAACGGGGGACCGAAGCTCTGGAAACACCATATATTTT

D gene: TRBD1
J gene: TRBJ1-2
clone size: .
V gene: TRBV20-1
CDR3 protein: CSASETGSDGYTF
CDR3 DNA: TGCAGTGCTAGTGAGACAGGGTCGGATGGCTACACCTTC

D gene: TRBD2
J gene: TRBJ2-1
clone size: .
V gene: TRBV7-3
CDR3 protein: CASSVRGSTDNEQFF
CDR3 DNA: TGTGCCAGCAGCGTGCGGGGGAGTACCGACAATGAGCAGTTCTTC

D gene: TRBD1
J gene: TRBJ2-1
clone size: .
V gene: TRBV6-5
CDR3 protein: CASSQTGVLYNEQFF
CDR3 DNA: TGTGCCAGCAGTCAGACAGGGGTGCTCTACAATGAGCAGTTCTTC

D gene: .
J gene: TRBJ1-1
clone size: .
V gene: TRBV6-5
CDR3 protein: CASTQGHTVNTEAFF
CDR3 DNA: TGTGCCAGCACCCAAGGCCATACAGTAAACACTGAAGCTTTCTTT

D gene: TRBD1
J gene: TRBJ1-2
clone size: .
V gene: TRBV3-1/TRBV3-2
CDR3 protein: CASSQAGGFNYGYTF
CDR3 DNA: TGTGCCAGCAGCCAGGCAGGGGGTTTTAACTATGGCTACACCTTC

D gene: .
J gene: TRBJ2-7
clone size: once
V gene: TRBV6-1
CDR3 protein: CASSATGSTTYEQYF
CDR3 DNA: TGTGCCAGCAGCGCCACCGGGTCCACAACCTACGAGCAGTACTTC

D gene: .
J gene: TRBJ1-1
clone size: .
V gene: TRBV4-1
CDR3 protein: CASSQEGAGAPEAFF
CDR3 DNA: TGCGCCAGCAGCCAAGAAGGCGCAGGGGCCCCCGAAGCTTTCTTT